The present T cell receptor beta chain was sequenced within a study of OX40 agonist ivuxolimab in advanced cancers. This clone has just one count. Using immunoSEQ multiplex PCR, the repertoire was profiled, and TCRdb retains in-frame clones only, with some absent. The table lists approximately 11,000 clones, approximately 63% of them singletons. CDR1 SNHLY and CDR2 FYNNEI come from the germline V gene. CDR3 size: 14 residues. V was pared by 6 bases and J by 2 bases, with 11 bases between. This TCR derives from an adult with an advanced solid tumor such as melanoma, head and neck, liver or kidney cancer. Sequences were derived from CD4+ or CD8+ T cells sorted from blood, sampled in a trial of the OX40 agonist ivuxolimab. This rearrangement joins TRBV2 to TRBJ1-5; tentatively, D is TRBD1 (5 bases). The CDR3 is CASRQGVGNQPQHF. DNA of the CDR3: TGTGCCAGCAGGCAGGGCGTGGGCAATCAGCCCCAGCATTTT.